This TCR beta chain was profiled in a study of blood T cell repertoires in COVID-19. For the study at large: The United States, Italy and Spain provided the acute and convalescent COVID-19 samples. PBMCs, B-cell-depleted T cells, or T cells provided the cDNA or gDNA that made up the material.

The germline V gene encodes CDR1 SGHVS and CDR2 FQNEAQ. The J segment lost 3 bases and the V segment lost 2 bases, leaving 10 bases of the junction unmatched. This CDR3 region has 16 residues. In the original processing: The authors estimated nucleated cell counts from reference gene primer amplification. Sequenced by immunoSEQ multiplex PCR; TCRdb stores in-frame clones only, minus some. That table furnishes V, J and clone size, whereas the DNA furnished D and trimming. The sample includes over 90,000 clones, just over 85% of them seen just once. V usage is TRBV7-8 and J usage is TRBJ2-7; 7 nucleotides match TRBD2. Sequencing was performed on peripheral blood. This TCR was sampled from a woman in her sixties in a cohort sampled during active or convalescent COVID-19. The CDR3 region has the DNA TGTGCCAGCAGCTTAACAACTAGCGTAATGGACTACGAGCAGTACTTC. It codes for CASSLTTSVMDYEQYF.